This T cell receptor (beta chain) was recorded in a study of T cells in Graves' hyperthyroidism and ophthalmopathy (dated by TCRdb to the late 2010s). Turning to the overall study: Peripheral blood was sampled at the time of initial diagnosis, prior to any treatment. Following sampling, methimazole starting at 30 mg daily was given to hyperthyroidism patients, and high-dose intravenous methylprednisolone was given to ophthalmopathy patients. In addition, the study compared T-cell repertoires in thyroid tissue and in blood from six Graves' hyperthyroidism patients. To identify TCR V-J signatures that set the groups apart, the researchers used a discovery cohort of approximately 98 patients, made up of 40 to 45 with Graves' ophthalmopathy and 57 with stable Graves' hyperthyroidism. For training and testing, the roughly 93 patients in the discovery cohort were randomly divided in a 7:3 ratio. An independent validation cohort of around 19 hyperthyroidism patients and approximately 16 patients who later progressed to ophthalmopathy tested prospective prediction of ophthalmopathy. The paper describes TCR Vbeta CDR3 sequencing of about 140 peripheral blood samples, made up of 43 ophthalmopathy patients, some 76 hyperthyroidism patients and some 17 progressor patients.

Graves' hyperthyroidism was defined as stable when no progression to ophthalmopathy occurred over 18 months of follow-up. Hyperthyroidism patients were newly diagnosed, with disease duration under 2 months, and aged 18 to 65 years. The study excluded patients with uncontrolled infections, other autoimmune diseases, pregnancy or lactation. Diagnoses were established on the basis of clinical symptoms, serum thyroxine and TRAb, thyroid ultrasound, and orbital computed tomography. PBMCs were separated from about 10 ml of fresh peripheral blood using Ficoll-Paque density gradient centrifugation. Total RNA was extracted with Trizol reagent, and quality was checked on an Agilent 2100 Bioanalyzer. In its sample, this clonotype was seen many times. There is no known antigen for this receptor. No base qualities exist here, and no much larger clone lies one base off it. What the study reported, not specific to this receptor: In validation, the model predicted progression to ophthalmopathy with roughly 66% sensitivity and less than 80% specificity, a median of approximately 6.5 months before onset. A 13 V-J signature model separated ophthalmopathy from stable hyperthyroidism, with around 88% sensitivity and just under 84% specificity in cross-validation and 80%/75% in testing. Most expanded thyroid clonotypes (frequency above 0.001) were also detected in blood, a finding suggesting that blood repertoires may reflect thyroid immune responses. No statistical method was used to fix the sample size in advance, and group allocation was not hidden from the investigators.

The TCR beta CDR3 regions were amplified from the RNA transcripts. A first-round RT-PCR of the TCR CDR3 used the HTBI primer set with the Qiagen OneStep RT-PCR kit. A second multiplex PCR round built the libraries, followed by size selection and purification. The libraries were sequenced on an Illumina HiSeq2000 using paired-end 100 bp reads. In the authors' own workflow: SOAPnuke was used to process the raw data, throwing out any read that contained adapters or uncalled bases, had a mean Phred below 15, or lacked an exact constant-primer or identifier match. High-quality paired reads were merged with COPE v1.2.5, and unique nucleotide sequences were defined as clonotypes. MiTCR v1.1 was used to align clonotypes to the IMGT TRBV, TRBD and TRBJ reference segments. The analysis was restricted to V-J combinations with a frequency above 0.0001, which together covered 99.2% of the repertoires. The TCS score was defined as the ratio of F50 (clonal expansion) to E x V (chaos), calculated using BLOSUM62-based TCRdist between CDR3 peptides within each V-J. Welch's t-statistics and random forest reduced roughly 540 V-J features to 10 to 15, which were used in a naive Bayes classifier (R e1071). TCRdb trimmed public reads at Q25 via fastp, called clones via MiXCR and kept in-frame beta chains. Each record represents a unique CDR3 protein, reported with the most common genes and DNA among its rows. The V and J calls and clone size come from TCRdb's table, not from the authors' own analysis. Recorded for this sample are approximately 480,000 distinct CDR3 sequences; roughly 20% of them occurred a single time. The ten largest account for 26% of the sample.

The receptor's source is a man between 18 and 35 years old with Graves' hyperthyroidism. Source material: blood.

The bases are TGTGCCAGCAGAGTTAGCGGGGGGTACCAAGAGACCCAGTACTTC. Its protein product is CASRVSGGYQETQYF. The V gene is TRBV12-3 or TRBV12-4 and the J gene is TRBJ2-5, with 10 bases in between that match TRBD2. V is cut back by 6 bases and J by 0 bases, with 4 bases in the junction unmatched. Its CDR3 holds 15 amino acids, cysteine through phenylalanine. Only the CDR3 DNA is retained, 45 bases long and in frame from the first base.